The 28 T cell receptor beta chains listed next were all sequenced from one sample in a study of cytomegalovirus exposure and HLA in healthy donors. Sequencing used immunoSEQ multiplex PCR; TCRdb keeps in-frame clones, though not all of them. The sample lists roughly 270,000 clones, 88% occurring once. Sequenced input: PBMCs. Source of these receptors: a woman under 30 in good health and CMV-seronegative.

V and J are TRBV5-1 and TRBJ2-1; 10 bases line up with TRBD2. This CDR3 comprises 14 residues. Germline CDR1 and CDR2: SGHRS and YFSETQ. V lost 6 bases to trimming and J lost 4 bases; unmatched junction nucleotides: 4. CDR3: CASKGTSAYNEQFF. CDR3 DNA sequence: TGCGCCAGCAAGGGGACTAGCGCTTACAATGAGCAGTTCTTC.

The chain employs TRBV21-1 and TRBJ2-5; the D call of TRBD2 is as the table states it, not checked on the DNA. TRBV21-1 is an annotated pseudogene. This CDR3 has 12 amino acids. The CDR3 reads CASSVPLETQYF. CDR3 coding DNA: TGTGCCAGCAGCGTTCCGTTAGAGACCCAGTACTTC.

This chain links TRBV28 with TRBJ2-7; TRBD2 matches 13 bases. Germline V gene lookup returns CDR1 MDHEN and CDR2 SYDVKM. The CDR3 contains 16 residues. Trimming removed 2 bases from V and 3 bases from J; junction bases left unmatched: 4. The CDR3 loop reads CASSLGRLAGGYEQYF. The CDR3 DNA sequence: TGTGCCAGCAGTTTAGGCCGACTAGCGGGGGGCTACGAGCAGTACTTC. Full variable domain (rest looked up from reference TRBV28 and TRBJ2-7): DVKVTQSSRYLVKRTGEKVFLECVQDMDHENMFWYRQDPGLGLRLIYFSYDVKMKEKGDIPEGYSVSREKKERFSLILESASTNQTSMYLCASSLGRLAGGYEQYFGPGTRLTVT.

The genes are TRBV25-1 and TRBJ2-6, with TRBD1 as a possible D gene (8 bases). Trimming removed 10 bases from V and 0 bases from J, with 19 bases in between. Germline CDR1 and CDR2: MGHDK and SYGVNS. The CDR3 sequence is 17 residues long. The CDR3 is CATQKQGGVSGANVLTF. The CDR3 DNA reads TGTGCCACCCAAAAACAGGGGGGGGTCTCTGGGGCCAACGTCCTGACTTTC. The full variable domain, in which reference TRBV25-1 and TRBJ2-6 provide the parts outside the CDR3, is EADIYQTPRYLVIGTGKKITLECSQTMGHDKMYWYQQDPGMELHLIHYSYGVNSTEKGDLSSESTVSRIRTEHFPLTLESARPSHTSQYLCATQKQGGVSGANVLTFGAGSRLTVL.

The chain has TRBV6-1 and TRBJ2-5, with 8 positions matching TRBD2. The CDR3 is 13 amino acids. Germline CDR1 and CDR2: MNHNS and SASEGT. V trimming: 5 bases; J trimming: 3 bases; junction bases outside the gene matches: 2. The CDR3 DNA is TGTGCCAGCAGTCTTAGCGGGAAAGAGACCCAGTACTTC. Amino acid sequence: CASSLSGKETQYF.

The rearrangement uses TRBV28 and TRBJ2-5; weak D call: TRBD2 (6 bases). Trimming pared 3 bases from V and 2 bases from J, leaving 7 bases between. Germline V gene lookup returns CDR1 MDHEN and CDR2 SYDVKM. The CDR3 totals 13 residues. DNA of the CDR3: TGTGCCAGCAGTTTCGCGGGGCAAGAGACCCAGTACTTC. It translates to CASSFAGQETQYF.

V gene TRBV6-1 combines with J gene TRBJ1-3; tentatively, D is TRBD1 (6 bases). This CDR3 spans 13 amino acids. Trimming took 7 bases from V and 2 from J, leaving 9 bases between them. CDR1 and CDR2 from the germline V gene are MNHNS and SASEGT. CDR3 sequence (DNA): TGTGCCAGCAAGGGGGTTCCTGGAAACACCATATATTTT. This sequence encodes CASKGVPGNTIYF.

This chain links TRBV27 with TRBJ2-1, with D unresolved. Germline CDR1 and CDR2: MNHEY and SMNVEV (reference sequence). Trimming took 5 bases from V and 12 from J, leaving 17 bases between them. The CDR3 has 13 amino acids. In nucleotides, the CDR3 is TGTGCCAGCAGTCCCGCGGTCCGATTGCCGCAGTTCTTC. It specifies CASSPAVRLPQFF.

The V and J genes are TRBV6-1 and TRBJ1-2; no reliable D call. The CDR3 contains 13 residues. The V and J ends lost 2 bases and 8 bases respectively, with 12 bases between them. Germline V lookup: CDR1 MNHNS, CDR2 SASEGT. CDR3 in amino acids: CASSESERRGYTF. Here the CDR3 DNA reads TGTGCCAGCAGTGAAAGCGAACGGCGCGGCTACACCTTC.

The genes are TRBV6-1 and TRBJ2-7, with 11 bases aligning to TRBD2. Per the germline V gene, CDR1 is MNHNS and CDR2 is SASEGT. The CDR3 consists of 15 residues. J lost 4 bases, V lost 5 bases, and 7 bases had no gene match. The CDR3 reads CASSLSGRAQYEQYF. The CDR3 bases are TGTGCCAGCAGTCTTAGCGGGAGGGCACAATACGAGCAGTACTTC.

V usage is TRBV27 and J usage is TRBJ2-3, with TRBD2 identical over 11 bases. J gave up 2 bases and V 2 bases, and 12 bases lay outside the gene matches. Germline loops: CDR1 MNHEY, CDR2 SMNVEV (reference sequence). The CDR3 loop spans 19 amino acids. Here the CDR3 DNA reads TGTGCCAGCAGTTTAAGACTAGCGGGACCCGGGATTATCACAGATACGCAGTATTTT. Residues: CASSLRLAGPGIITDTQYF.

The genes are TRBV5-5 and TRBJ1-1, with a possible D match to TRBD1 (6 bases). The germline CDR1 and CDR2 sequences are SGHKS and YYEKEE (reference sequence). This CDR3 spans 15 amino acids. Trimming shortened V by 4 bases and J by 4 bases, and 17 bases separated the two germline ends. CDR3 amino acids: CASSIRDTTATEAFF. The CDR3 DNA reads TGTGCCAGCAGCATCCGGGACACCACAGCCACTGAAGCTTTCTTT.

This clone appeared a single time. The chain joins TRBV30 to TRBJ2-7; TRBD2 matches at 11 bases. Losses at the gene ends were 2 bases for V and 2 bases for J; bases not matched to a gene: 8. This CDR3 has 16 amino acids. Germline V CDR1 and CDR2: GTSNPN, SVGIG (reference sequence). The chain's CDR3 is CAWSNLLAGAPYEQYF. CDR3 in DNA: TGTGCCTGGAGTAACTTACTAGCGGGAGCTCCCTACGAGCAGTACTTC.

This clone was counted once. The chain is built from TRBV5-4 and TRBJ2-1, with TRBD2 matching 9 bases. Germline CDR1 and CDR2: SGHNT and YYREEE (reference sequence). V shed 2 bases, J shed 3 bases, and the junction held 3 bases outside the gene matches. This CDR3 has 15 residues. This chain's CDR3 is CASSFRLADYNEQFF. CDR3 coding DNA: TGTGCCAGCAGCTTTCGACTAGCGGACTACAATGAGCAGTTCTTC.

The gene calls are TRBV28 and TRBJ2-3, with 7 bases that match TRBD2. The CDR3 has 16 amino acids. J was trimmed by 1 base and V by 3 bases; bases with no gene match: 7. The germline gives CDR1 MDHEN, CDR2 SYDVKM. The CDR3 coding sequence is TGTGCCAGCAGTTTCTCCCGCGGGAGCGGCACAGATACGCAGTATTTT. Its translation: CASSFSRGSGTDTQYF.

This clone was counted only a few times. The chain has TRBV28 and TRBJ1-5; 9 bases align to TRBD1. The CDR3 loop spans 15 amino acids. Per the germline V gene, CDR1 is MDHEN and CDR2 is SYDVKM. Trimming took 5 bases from V and 2 from J; bases not matched to a gene: 4. The CDR3 sequence: CASSGQGQGNQPQHF. CDR3 in DNA: TGTGCCAGCAGTGGACAGGGGCAGGGCAATCAGCCCCAGCATTTT.

This clone was found once. The V gene is TRBV6-5, the J gene TRBJ2-7; the D gene is possibly TRBD2 (6 bases). The CDR3 runs 14 residues. CDR1 and CDR2 (germline): MNHEY, SVGAGI. The V gene lost 11 bases and the J gene lost 6 bases, with 23 bases spanning the gap. The CDR3 DNA is TGTGCCGGGAGGAGCGGCTCGGCCCTCTCCGAGCAGTACTTC. Encoded protein: CAGRSGSALSEQYF.

This chain links TRBV13 with TRBJ1-3; possibly TRBD1 for D (6 bases). The CDR3 has 16 residues. Trimming removed 5 bases at V and 0 bases at J, with 14 bases between. CDR1 is PRHDT and CDR2 is FYEKMQ in the germline V gene (reference sequence). The CDR3 sequence is CASSGRGGDSGNTIYF. For the CDR3, the DNA is TGTGCCAGCAGCGGACGAGGGGGTGACTCTGGAAACACCATATATTTT.

This clone showed up just a few times. The chain is built from TRBV25-1 and TRBJ2-5; 7 positions agree with TRBD2. This CDR3 comprises 13 residues. The V gene end was trimmed by 4 bases and the J gene end by 2 bases; junction bases not matched to a gene: 1. The V gene's germline CDR1 is MGHDK and CDR2 SYGVNS. CDR3 protein: CASSGGGQETQYF. CDR3 DNA sequence: TGTGCCAGCAGTGGGGGGGGGCAAGAGACCCAGTACTTC. Full variable domain (remainder filled in from reference TRBV25-1 and TRBJ2-5): EADIYQTPRYLVIGTGKKITLECSQTMGHDKMYWYQQDPGMELHLIHYSYGVNSTEKGDLSSESTVSRIRTEHFPLTLESARPSHTSQYLCASSGGGQETQYFGPGTRLLVL.

The V and J genes are TRBV4-1 and TRBJ2-1, with D hard to call. CDR3 length equals 15 residues. Germline V gives CDR1 MGHRA, CDR2 YSYEKL. Trimming removed 0 bases from V and 6 bases from J, with 12 bases in between. The CDR3 here is CASSQDSLSGNEQFF. The CDR3, as DNA: TGCGCCAGCAGCCAAGATTCACTCTCGGGCAATGAGCAGTTCTTC.

This sequence joins TRBV6-5 and TRBJ2-7, with D possibly matching TRBD2 (5 bases). The CDR3 is 15 amino acids. Trimming cost V 4 bases and J 2 bases, with 15 bases left between them. The germline V gene encodes CDR1 MNHEY and CDR2 SVGAGI. In DNA, the CDR3 is TGTGCCAGCAGTTCCCGTGAGGGTAGGACCTACGAGCAGTACTTC. Encoded protein: CASSSREGRTYEQYF.

The chain has TRBV2 and TRBJ2-5, with D perhaps matching TRBD2 (6 bases). Germline assignment: CDR1 SNHLY and CDR2 FYNNEI. The V end lost 4 bases, the J end lost 7 bases, and 25 bases lay between the germline ends. This CDR3 region has 17 residues. The chain's CDR3 is CASSVGWKGHGRGTQYF. In DNA form, the CDR3 reads TGTGCCAGCAGTGTGGGGTGGAAGGGGCACGGGAGAGGGACCCAGTACTTC.

The V and J genes are TRBV5-1 and TRBJ2-3; TRBD2 matches 11 bases. This CDR3 region has 16 residues. After removal of 2 bases from V and 2 bases from J, the junction contained 4 bases not matched to a gene. Germline V CDR1 and CDR2: SGHRS, YFSETQ. The CDR3 here is CASSFGTSGPTDTQYF. The CDR3 nucleotides are TGCGCCAGCAGCTTCGGGACTAGCGGACCCACAGATACGCAGTATTTT.

This sequence joins TRBV6-5 and TRBJ1-1; D may be TRBD1 (5 bases). Germline loops: CDR1 MNHEY, CDR2 SVGAGI. This CDR3 contains 11 residues. V was shortened by 7 bases and J by 6 bases, with 9 bases between the two germline ends. For the CDR3, the DNA is TGTGCCAGCACCCAAGGGGCTGAAGCTTTCTTT. This encodes CASTQGAEAFF.

This chain links TRBV28 with TRBJ2-1; D gene uncertain. Trimming shortened V by 5 bases and J by 0 bases, and 11 bases separated the two germline ends. This CDR3 region has 15 residues. CDR1 and CDR2 from the germline V gene are MDHEN and SYDVKM. Here the CDR3 DNA reads TGTGCCAGCAGTACGCGCCTGAGCTCCTACAATGAGCAGTTCTTC. Translation gives CASSTRLSSYNEQFF. Drawing the rest from reference TRBV28 and TRBJ2-1, the complete variable domain is DVKVTQSSRYLVKRTGEKVFLECVQDMDHENMFWYRQDPGLGLRLIYFSYDVKMKEKGDIPEGYSVSREKKERFSLILESASTNQTSMYLCASSTRLSSYNEQFFGPGTRLTVL.

This clone has only a few counts. J is TRBJ1-5 and V is TRBV14; D gene uncertain. This CDR3 spans 11 amino acids. Germline V gene sequence: CDR1 SGHDN, CDR2 FVKESK. V dropped 4 bases and J dropped 4 bases, with 2 bases sitting between them. CDR3 sequence: CASSPNQPQHF. CDR3 DNA sequence: TGTGCCAGCAGCCCAAATCAGCCCCAGCATTTT.

This clone was found once. The genes are TRBV19 and TRBJ2-7; tentative D call: TRBD2 (6 bases). There are 17 residues in the CDR3. The germline V gene encodes CDR1 LNHDA and CDR2 SQIVND (reference sequence). The ends were cut back, 2 bases at V and 7 bases at J, with 24 bases in the middle. Here the CDR3 reads CASSIRAASGVGEEQYF. The DNA of the CDR3 is TGTGCCAGTAGTATACGGGCAGCATCGGGGGTCGGGGAGGAGCAGTACTTC.

The gene calls are TRBV4-1 and TRBJ1-1; no clear D gene. The V end was cut by 4 bases, the J end by 7 bases, with 10 bases between. The CDR3 spans 12 residues. Germline lookup yields CDR1 MGHRA and CDR2 YSYEKL. The CDR3 nucleotides read TGCGCCAGCAGCCCTGGGTGGAGTGAAGCTTTCTTT. Translation: CASSPGWSEAFF.